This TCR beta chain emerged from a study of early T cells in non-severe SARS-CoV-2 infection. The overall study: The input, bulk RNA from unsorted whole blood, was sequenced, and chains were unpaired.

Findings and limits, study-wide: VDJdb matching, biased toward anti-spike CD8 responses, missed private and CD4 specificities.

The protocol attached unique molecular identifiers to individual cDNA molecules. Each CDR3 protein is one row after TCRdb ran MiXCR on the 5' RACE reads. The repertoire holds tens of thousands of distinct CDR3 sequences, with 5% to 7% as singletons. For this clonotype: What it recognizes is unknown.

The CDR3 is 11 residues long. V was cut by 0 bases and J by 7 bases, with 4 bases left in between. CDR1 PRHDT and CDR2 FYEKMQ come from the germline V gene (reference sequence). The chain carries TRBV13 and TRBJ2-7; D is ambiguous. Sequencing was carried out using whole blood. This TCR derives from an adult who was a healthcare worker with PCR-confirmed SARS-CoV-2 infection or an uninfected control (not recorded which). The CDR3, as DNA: TGTGCCAGCAGCTTAGGGCAAGAGCAGTACTTC. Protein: CASSLGQEQYF.